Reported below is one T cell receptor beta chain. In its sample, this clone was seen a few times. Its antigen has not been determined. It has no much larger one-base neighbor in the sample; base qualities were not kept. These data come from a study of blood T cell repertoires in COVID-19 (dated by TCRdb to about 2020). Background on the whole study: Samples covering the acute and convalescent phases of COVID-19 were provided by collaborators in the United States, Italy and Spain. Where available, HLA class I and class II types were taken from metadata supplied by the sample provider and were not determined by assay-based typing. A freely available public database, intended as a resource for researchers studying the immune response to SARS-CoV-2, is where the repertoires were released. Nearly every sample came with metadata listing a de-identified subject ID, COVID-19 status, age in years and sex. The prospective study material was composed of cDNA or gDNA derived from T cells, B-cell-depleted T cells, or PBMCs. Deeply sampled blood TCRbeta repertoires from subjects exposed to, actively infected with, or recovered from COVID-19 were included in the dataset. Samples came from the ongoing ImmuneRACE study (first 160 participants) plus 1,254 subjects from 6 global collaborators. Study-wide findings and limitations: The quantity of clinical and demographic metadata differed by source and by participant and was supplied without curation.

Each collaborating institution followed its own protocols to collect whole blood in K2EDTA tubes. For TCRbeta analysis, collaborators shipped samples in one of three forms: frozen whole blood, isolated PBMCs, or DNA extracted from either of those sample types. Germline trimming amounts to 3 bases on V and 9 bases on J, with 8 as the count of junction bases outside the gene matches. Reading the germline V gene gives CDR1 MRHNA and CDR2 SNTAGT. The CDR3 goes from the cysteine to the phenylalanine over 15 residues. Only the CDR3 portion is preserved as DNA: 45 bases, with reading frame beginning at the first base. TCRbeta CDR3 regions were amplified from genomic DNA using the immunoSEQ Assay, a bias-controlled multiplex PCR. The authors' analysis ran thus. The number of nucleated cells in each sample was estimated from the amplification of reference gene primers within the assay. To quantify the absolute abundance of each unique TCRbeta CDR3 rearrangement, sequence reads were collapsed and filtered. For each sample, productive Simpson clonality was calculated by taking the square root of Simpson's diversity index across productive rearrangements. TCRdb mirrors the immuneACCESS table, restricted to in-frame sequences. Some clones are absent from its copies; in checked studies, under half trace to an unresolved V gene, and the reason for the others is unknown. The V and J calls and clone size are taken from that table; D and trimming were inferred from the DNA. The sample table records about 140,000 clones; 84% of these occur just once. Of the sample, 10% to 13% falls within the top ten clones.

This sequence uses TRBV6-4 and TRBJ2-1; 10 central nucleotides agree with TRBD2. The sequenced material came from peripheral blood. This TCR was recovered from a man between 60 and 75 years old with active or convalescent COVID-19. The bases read TGTGCCAGCAGTGATTCTAGCGGGAGCAGGACTGAGCAGTTCTTC. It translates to CASSDSSGSRTEQFF.